Below, one TCR beta chain is given with its context. Antigen specificity is unknown. Looked up from germline, CDR1 is SGHTA and CDR2 is FQGNSA. The CDR3 is 11 residues long. These data are taken from a study of CXCR3-negative and CXCR3-positive naive CD8 T cells. Study-level findings and limits: Naive cells that were CXCR3-positive had more hydrophobic TRB CDR3s (compared with CXCR3-negative naive cells). Comparison of naive CXCR3-negative and CXCR3-positive cells revealed similar TRBV-TRBJ usage, while memory cells differed.

UMI-labeled 5' RACE TRB cDNA libraries were prepared from the cells. Reprocessing the 5' RACE reads, TCRdb reports a single entry for every CDR3 protein and omits DNA. The sample's table shows 95,000 to 100,000 distinct CDR3 sequences. This receptor was taken from a human donor in good health. Some clones in this sample may be carry-over from other donors' samples. The chain joins TRBV7-2 to TRBJ2-3. Material: naive CXCR3+ CD8+ T cells from blood. Indicated subset: CD45RO-CCR7+CD27+CD95- naive CD8+ T cells expressing CXCR3 (TNR3+). Here the CDR3 reads CASKSGGTQYF.